Here is one T cell receptor beta chain with its context. There is no known antigen for this receptor. Base qualities are missing; no much larger clone stands one base away. The data are from a study of yellow fever vaccine responses in identical twins (dated by TCRdb to about 2018). Study-level background: The study precisely tracked vaccine-responding T cell clones in identical twins. The paper's findings and limits, for the study overall: According to the authors, in identical twins the way T cells responded to vaccination appeared partly convergent and partly personalized.

V is reduced by 3 bases and J by 2 bases, leaving a spacing of 21 bases between them. The germline V gene sets CDR1 to LGHNA and CDR2 to YSLEER. Reading from cysteine to phenylalanine, the CDR3 counts 18 amino acids. The sequence is cut down to CDR3 DNA, 54 bases in frame from base 1. Libraries came from RT-PCR. Sequencing instrument: Illumina HiSeq 2500. The raw public reads went through TCRdb reprocessing: fastp at Q25, MiXCR clone calling, in-frame beta chains kept. Rows are combined by CDR3 protein, so each entry shows the most common genes and DNA. This sample comprises approximately 15,000 distinct CDR3 sequences, roughly four fifths of them detected only once. The biggest ten clones account for around 1.8% of the sample.

This material consisted of T cells from blood (PBMCs), unsorted or a sorted subset (not recorded which), taken before or after yellow fever vaccination (not recorded which). The sequence was obtained from a woman aged 18 to 35 who received the yellow fever vaccine. Donor details come from another sample of the same person, matched by shared clones. The V gene is TRBV4-3 and the J gene is TRBJ2-3; the D region is possibly TRBD1 or TRBD2, each matching across 5 bases. The CDR3 protein: CASSQILFSGPNTDTQYF. The DNA sequence follows: TGCGCCAGCAGCCAGATCCTGTTTTCGGGGCCGAACACAGATACGCAGTATTTT.